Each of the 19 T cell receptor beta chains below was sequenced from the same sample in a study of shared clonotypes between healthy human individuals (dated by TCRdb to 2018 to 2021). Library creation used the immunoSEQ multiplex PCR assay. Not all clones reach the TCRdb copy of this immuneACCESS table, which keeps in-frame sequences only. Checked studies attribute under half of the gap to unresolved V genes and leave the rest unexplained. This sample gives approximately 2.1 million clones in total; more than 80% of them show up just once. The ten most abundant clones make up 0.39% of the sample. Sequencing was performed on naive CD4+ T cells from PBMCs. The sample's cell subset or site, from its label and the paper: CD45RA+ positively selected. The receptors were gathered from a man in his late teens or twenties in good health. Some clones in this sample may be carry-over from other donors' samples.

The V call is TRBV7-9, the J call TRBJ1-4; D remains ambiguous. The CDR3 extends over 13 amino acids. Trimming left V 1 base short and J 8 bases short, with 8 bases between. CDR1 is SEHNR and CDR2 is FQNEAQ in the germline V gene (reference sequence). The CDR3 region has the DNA TGTGCCAGCAGCTTAGGGGGAACCGAAAAACTGTTTTTT. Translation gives CASSLGGTEKLFF.

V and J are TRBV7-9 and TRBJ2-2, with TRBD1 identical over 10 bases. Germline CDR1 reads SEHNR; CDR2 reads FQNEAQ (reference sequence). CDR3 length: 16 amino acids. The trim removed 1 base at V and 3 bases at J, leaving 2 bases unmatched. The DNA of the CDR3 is TGTGCCAGCAGCTTAGTCGGGACAGGGGACACCGGGGAGCTGTTTTTT. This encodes CASSLVGTGDTGELFF. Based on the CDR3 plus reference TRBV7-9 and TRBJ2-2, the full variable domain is DTGVSQNPRHKITKRGQNVTFRCDPISEHNRLYWYRQTLGQGPEFLTYFQNEAQLEKSRLLSDRFSAERPKGSFSTLEIQRTEQGDSAMYLCASSLVGTGDTGELFFGEGSRLTVL.

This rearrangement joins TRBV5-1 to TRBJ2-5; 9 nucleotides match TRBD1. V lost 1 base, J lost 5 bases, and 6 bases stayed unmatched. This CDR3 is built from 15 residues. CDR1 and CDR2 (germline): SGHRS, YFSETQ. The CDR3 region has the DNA TGCGCCAGCAGCTTGATGACAGGGGGTGGGGAGACCCAGTACTTC. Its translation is CASSLMTGGGETQYF. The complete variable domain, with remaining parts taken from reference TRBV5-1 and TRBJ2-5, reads KAGVTQTPRYLIKTRGQQVTLSCSPISGHRSVSWYQQTPGQGLQFLFEYFSETQRNKGNFPGRFSGRQFSNSRSEMNVSTLELGDSALYLCASSLMTGGGETQYFGPGTRLLVL.

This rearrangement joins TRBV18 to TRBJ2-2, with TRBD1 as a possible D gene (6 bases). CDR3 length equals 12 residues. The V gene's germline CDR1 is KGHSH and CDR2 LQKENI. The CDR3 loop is CAAGANTGELFF. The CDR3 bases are TGTGCGGCAGGGGCGAACACCGGGGAGCTGTTTTTT.

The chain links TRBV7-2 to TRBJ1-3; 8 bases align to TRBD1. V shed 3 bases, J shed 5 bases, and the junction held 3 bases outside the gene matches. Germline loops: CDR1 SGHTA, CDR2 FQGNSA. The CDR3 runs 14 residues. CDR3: CASSLTGARNTIYF. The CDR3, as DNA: TGTGCCAGCAGCTTGACAGGGGCACGAAACACCATATATTTT.

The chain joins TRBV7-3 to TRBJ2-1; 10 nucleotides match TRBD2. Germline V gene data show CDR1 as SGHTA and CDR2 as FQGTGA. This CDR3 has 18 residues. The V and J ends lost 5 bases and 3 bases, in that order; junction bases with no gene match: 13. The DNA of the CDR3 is TGTGCCAGCAGCCTGGGACTAGCGCGAACTTCGATCTACAATGAGCAGTTCTTC. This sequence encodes CASSLGLARTSIYNEQFF. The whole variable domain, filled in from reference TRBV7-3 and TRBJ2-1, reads GAGVSQTPSNKVTEKGKYVELRCDPISGHTALYWYRQSLGQGPEFLIYFQGTGAADDSGLPNDRFFAVRPEGSVSTLKIQRTERGDSAVYLCASSLGLARTSIYNEQFFGPGTRLTVL.

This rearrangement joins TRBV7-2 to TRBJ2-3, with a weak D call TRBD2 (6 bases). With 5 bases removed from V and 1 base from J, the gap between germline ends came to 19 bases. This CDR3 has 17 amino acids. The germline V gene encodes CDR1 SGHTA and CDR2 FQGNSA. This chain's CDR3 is CASSKTVRRERTDTQYF. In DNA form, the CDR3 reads TGTGCCAGCAGCAAAACAGTGCGGCGGGAACGCACAGATACGCAGTATTTT.

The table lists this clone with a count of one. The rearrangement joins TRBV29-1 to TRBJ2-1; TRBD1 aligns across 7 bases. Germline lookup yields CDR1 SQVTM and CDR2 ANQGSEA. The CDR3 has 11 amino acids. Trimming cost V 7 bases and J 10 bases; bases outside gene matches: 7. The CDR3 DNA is TGCAGCGGTACAGGGGCAAGGGAGCAGTTCTTC. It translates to CSGTGAREQFF.

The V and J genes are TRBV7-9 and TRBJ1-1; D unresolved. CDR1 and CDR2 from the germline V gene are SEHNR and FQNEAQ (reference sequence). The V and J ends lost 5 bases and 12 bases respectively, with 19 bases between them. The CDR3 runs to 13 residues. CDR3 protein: CASSAYSPGAPFF. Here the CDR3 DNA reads TGTGCCAGCAGCGCATATTCTCCGGGAGCACCTTTCTTT. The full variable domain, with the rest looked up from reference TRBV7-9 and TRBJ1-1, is DTGVSQNPRHKITKRGQNVTFRCDPISEHNRLYWYRQTLGQGPEFLTYFQNEAQLEKSRLLSDRFSAERPKGSFSTLEIQRTEQGDSAMYLCASSAYSPGAPFFGQGTRLTVV.

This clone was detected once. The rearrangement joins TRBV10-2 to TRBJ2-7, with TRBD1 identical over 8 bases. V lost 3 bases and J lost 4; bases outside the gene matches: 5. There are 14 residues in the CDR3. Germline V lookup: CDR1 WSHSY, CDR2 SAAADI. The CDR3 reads CASSDGQGLYEQYF. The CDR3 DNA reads TGCGCCAGCAGTGACGGACAGGGATTGTACGAGCAGTACTTC.

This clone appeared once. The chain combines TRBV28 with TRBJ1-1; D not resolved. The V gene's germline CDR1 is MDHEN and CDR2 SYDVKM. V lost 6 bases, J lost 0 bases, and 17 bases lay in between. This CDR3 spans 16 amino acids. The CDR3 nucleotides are TGTGCCAGCAGCCCCCCGGCAGTGATCTTGAACACTGAAGCTTTCTTT. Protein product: CASSPPAVILNTEAFF.

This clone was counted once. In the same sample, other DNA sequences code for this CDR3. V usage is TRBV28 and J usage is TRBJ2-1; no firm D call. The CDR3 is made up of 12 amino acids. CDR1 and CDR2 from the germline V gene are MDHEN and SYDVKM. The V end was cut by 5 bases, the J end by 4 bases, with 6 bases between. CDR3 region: CASSRVYNEQFF. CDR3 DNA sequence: TGTGCCAGCAGTCGGGTATACAATGAGCAGTTCTTC.

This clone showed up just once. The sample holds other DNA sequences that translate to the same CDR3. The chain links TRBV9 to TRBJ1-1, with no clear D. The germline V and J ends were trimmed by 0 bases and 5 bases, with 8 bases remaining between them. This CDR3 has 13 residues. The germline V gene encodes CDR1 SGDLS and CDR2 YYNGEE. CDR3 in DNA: TGTGCCAGCAGCGTAGGGTCAGTAACTGAAGCTTTCTTT. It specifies CASSVGSVTEAFF.

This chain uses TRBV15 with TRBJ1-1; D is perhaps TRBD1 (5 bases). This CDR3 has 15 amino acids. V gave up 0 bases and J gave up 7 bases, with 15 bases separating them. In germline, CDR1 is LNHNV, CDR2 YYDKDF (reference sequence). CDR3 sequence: CATSREGVLKVEAFF. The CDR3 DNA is TGTGCCACCAGCAGAGAGGGGGTTCTCAAGGTTGAAGCTTTCTTT.

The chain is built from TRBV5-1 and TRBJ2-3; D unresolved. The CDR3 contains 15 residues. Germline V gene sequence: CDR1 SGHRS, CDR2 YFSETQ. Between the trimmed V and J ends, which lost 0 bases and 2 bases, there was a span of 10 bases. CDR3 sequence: CASSLGSSLTDTQYF. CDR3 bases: TGCGCCAGCAGCTTGGGTTCTTCTCTCACAGATACGCAGTATTTT.

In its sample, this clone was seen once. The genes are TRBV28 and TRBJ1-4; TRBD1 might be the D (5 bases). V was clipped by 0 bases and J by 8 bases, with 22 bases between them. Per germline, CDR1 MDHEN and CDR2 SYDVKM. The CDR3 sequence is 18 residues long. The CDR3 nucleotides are TGTGCCAGCAGTTTATGGCCGAGGGGCGGAGGGCAGAACGAAAAACTGTTTTTT. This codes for CASSLWPRGGGQNEKLFF.

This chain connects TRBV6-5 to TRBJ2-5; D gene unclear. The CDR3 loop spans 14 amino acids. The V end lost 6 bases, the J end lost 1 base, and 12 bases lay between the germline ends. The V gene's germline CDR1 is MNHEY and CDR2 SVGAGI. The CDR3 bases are TGTGCCAGCAGCCCTTGGCGGACCCAAGAGACCCAGTACTTC. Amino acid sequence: CASSPWRTQETQYF.

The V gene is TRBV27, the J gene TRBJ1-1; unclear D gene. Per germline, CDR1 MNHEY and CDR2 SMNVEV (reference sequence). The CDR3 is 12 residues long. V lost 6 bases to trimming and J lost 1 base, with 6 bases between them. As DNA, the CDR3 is TGTGCCAGCAGCACAGCGAACACTGAAGCTTTCTTT. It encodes CASSTANTEAFF.

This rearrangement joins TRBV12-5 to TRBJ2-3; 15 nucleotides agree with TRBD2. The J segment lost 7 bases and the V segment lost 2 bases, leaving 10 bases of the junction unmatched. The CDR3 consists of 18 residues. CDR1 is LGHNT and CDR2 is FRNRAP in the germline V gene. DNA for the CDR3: TGTGCTAGTGGTTTGTTCGACCCCGGGACTAGCGGGAGGTATACGCAGTATTTT. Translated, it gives CASGLFDPGTSGRYTQYF.